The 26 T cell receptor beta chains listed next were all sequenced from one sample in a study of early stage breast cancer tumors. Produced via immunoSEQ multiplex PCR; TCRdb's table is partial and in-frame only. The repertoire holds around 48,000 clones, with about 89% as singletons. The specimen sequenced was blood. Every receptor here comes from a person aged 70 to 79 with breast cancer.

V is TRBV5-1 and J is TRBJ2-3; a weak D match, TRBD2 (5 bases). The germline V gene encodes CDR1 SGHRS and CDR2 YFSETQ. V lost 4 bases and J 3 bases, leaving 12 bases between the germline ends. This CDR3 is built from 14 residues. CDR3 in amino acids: CASSAGPGTDTQYF. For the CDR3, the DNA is TGCGCCAGCAGCGCAGGCCCGGGGACAGATACGCAGTATTTT.

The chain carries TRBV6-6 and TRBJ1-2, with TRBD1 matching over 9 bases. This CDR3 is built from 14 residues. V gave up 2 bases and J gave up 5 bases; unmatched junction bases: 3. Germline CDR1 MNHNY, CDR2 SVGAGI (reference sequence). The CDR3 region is CASSYRDRVYGYTF. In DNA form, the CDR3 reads TGTGCCAGCAGTTACCGGGACAGGGTTTATGGCTACACCTTC.

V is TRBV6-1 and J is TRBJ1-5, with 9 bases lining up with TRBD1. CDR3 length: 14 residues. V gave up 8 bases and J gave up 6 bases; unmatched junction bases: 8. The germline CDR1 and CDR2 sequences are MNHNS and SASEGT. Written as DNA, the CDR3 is TGTGCCAGCGTCACAGGGGGCGCGGGTCAGCCCCAGCATTTT. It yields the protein CASVTGGAGQPQHF.

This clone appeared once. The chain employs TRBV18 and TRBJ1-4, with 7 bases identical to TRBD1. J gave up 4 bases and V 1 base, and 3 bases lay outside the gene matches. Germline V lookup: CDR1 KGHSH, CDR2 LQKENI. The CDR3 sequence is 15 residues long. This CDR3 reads CASSPRDSDNEKLFF. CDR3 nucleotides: TGTGCCAGCTCACCACGGGACAGCGATAATGAAAAACTGTTTTTT.

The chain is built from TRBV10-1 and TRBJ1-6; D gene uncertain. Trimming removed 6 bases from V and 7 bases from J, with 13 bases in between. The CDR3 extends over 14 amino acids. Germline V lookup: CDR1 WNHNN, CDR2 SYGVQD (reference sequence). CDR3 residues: CASREGGENSPLHF. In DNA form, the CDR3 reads TGCGCCAGCAGGGAGGGAGGAGAGAATTCACCCCTCCACTTT.

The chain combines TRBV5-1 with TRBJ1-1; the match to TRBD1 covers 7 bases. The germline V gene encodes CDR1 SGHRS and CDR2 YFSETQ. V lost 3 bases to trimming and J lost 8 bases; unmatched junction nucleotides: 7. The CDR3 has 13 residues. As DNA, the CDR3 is TGCGCCAGCAGCTCACAACAGGGGTCCGAAGCTTTCTTT. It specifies CASSSQQGSEAFF.

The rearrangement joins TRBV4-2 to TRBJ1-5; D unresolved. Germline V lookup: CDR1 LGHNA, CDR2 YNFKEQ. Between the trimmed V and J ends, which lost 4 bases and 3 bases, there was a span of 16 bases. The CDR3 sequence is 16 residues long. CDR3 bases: TGTGCCAGCAGCCCTGGGAGGCGACTTTACAATCAGCCCCAGCATTTT. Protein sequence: CASSPGRRLYNQPQHF.

The CDR3 DNA reads as TGTGCCAGTAGTATCTCCGGGACTAGCGGGACCTACGAGCAGTACTTC. Its translation is CASSISGTSGTYEQYF. The V and J genes are TRBV19 and TRBJ2-7; 13 bases are shared with TRBD2. Germline V gene sequence: CDR1 LNHDA, CDR2 SQIVND (reference sequence). Trimming at V came to 3 bases and at J to 2 bases, leaving 4 bases not matched to a gene. The CDR3 consists of 16 residues. The whole variable domain, remainder taken from reference TRBV19 and TRBJ2-7, is DGGITQSPKYLFRKEGQNVTLSCEQNLNHDAMYWYRQDPGQGLRLIYYSQIVNDFQKGDIAEGYSVSREKKESFPLTVTSAQKNPTAFYLCASSISGTSGTYEQYFGPGTRLTVT.

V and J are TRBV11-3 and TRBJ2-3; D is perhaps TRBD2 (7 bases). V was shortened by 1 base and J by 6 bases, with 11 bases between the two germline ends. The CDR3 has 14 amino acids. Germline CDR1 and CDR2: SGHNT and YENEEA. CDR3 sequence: CASSLAGGWDTQYF. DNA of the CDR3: TGTGCCAGCAGCTTAGCGGGGGGCTGGGATACGCAGTATTTT.

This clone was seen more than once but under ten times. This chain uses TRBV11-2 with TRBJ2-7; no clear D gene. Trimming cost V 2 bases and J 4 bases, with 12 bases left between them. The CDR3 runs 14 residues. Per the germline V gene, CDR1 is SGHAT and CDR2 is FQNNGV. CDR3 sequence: CASSLQAPGYEQYF. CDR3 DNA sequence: TGTGCCAGCAGCTTACAGGCTCCTGGGTACGAGCAGTACTTC.

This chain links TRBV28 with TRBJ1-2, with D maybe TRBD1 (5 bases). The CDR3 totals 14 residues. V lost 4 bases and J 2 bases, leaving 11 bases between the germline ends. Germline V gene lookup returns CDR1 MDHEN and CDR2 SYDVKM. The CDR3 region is CASSSPGMNYGYTF. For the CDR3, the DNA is TGTGCCAGCAGTTCCCCAGGGATGAACTATGGCTACACCTTC.

The CDR3 protein is CASSWTGGNSPLHF. The CDR3 nucleotides are TGTGCCAGCAGTTGGACAGGAGGGAATTCACCCCTCCACTTT. The chain combines TRBV27 with TRBJ1-6; TRBD1 matches 7 bases. Germline V gene data show CDR1 as MNHEY and CDR2 as SMNVEV (reference sequence). This CDR3 contains 14 residues. V lost 4 bases, J lost 7 bases, and 4 bases stayed unmatched.

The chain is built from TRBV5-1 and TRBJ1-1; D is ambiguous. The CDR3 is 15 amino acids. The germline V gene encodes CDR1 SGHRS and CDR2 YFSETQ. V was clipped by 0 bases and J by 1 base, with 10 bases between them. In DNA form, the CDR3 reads TGCGCCAGCAGCTTGGAACTTGGGCGGAACACTGAAGCTTTCTTT. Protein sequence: CASSLELGRNTEAFF.

CDR3 loop: CASSPSGSNSGNTIYF. CDR3 sequence (DNA): TGTGCCAGCAGCCCCTCAGGGTCAAACTCTGGAAACACCATATATTTT. V and J are TRBV21-1 and TRBJ1-3; the listed D gene, TRBD1, was not tested against the DNA. TRBV21-1 represents a pseudogene. The CDR3 contains 16 residues.

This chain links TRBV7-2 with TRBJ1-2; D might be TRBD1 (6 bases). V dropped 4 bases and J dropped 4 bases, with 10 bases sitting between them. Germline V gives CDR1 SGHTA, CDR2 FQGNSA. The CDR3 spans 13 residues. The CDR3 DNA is TGTGCCAGCAGCTCCCAGGGGATCTATGGCTACACCTTC. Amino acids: CASSSQGIYGYTF.

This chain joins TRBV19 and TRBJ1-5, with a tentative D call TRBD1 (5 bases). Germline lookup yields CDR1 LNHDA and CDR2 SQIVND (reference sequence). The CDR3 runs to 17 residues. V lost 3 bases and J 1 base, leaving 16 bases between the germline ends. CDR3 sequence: CASSIWQGIGSNQPQHF. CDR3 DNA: TGTGCCAGTAGTATTTGGCAGGGAATCGGGAGCAATCAGCCCCAGCATTTT. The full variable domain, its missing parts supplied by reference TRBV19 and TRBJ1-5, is DGGITQSPKYLFRKEGQNVTLSCEQNLNHDAMYWYRQDPGQGLRLIYYSQIVNDFQKGDIAEGYSVSREKKESFPLTVTSAQKNPTAFYLCASSIWQGIGSNQPQHFGDGTRLSIL.

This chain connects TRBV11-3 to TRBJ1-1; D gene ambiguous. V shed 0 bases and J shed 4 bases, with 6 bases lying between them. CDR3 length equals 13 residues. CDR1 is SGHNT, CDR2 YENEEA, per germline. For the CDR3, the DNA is TGTGCCAGCAGCTTAGAGCCCGGCACTGAAGCTTTCTTT. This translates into CASSLEPGTEAFF.

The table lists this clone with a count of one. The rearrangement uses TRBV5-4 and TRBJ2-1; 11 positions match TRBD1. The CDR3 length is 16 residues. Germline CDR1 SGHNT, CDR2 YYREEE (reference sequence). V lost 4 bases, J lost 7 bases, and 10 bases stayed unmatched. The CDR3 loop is CASSRRTGGVWNEQFF. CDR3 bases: TGTGCCAGCAGCCGCCGGACAGGGGGCGTTTGGAATGAGCAGTTCTTC. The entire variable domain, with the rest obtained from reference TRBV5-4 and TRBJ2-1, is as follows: ETGVTQSPTHLIKTRGQQVTLRCSSQSGHNTVSWYQQALGQGPQFIFQYYREEENGRGNFPPRFSGLQFPNYSSELNVNALELDDSALYLCASSRRTGGVWNEQFFGPGTRLTVL.

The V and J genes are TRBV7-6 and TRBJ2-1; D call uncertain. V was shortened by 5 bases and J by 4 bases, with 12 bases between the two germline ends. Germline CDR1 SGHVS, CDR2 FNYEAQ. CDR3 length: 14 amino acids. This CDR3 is CASSQTTEYNEQFF. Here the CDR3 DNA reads TGTGCCAGCAGCCAAACTACCGAATACAATGAGCAGTTCTTC.

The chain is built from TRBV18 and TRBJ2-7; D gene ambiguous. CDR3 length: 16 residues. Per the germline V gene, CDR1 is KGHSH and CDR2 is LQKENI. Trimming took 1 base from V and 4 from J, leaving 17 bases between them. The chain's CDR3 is CASSPLYGTTNYEQYF. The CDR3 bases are TGTGCCAGCTCACCACTTTACGGAACTACTAATTACGAGCAGTACTTC.

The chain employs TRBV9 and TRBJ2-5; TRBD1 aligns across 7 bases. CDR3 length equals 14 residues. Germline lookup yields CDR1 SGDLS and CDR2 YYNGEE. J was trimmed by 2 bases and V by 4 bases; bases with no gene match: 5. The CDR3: CASSIGQDQETQYF. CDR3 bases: TGTGCCAGCAGCATCGGACAGGATCAAGAGACCCAGTACTTC.

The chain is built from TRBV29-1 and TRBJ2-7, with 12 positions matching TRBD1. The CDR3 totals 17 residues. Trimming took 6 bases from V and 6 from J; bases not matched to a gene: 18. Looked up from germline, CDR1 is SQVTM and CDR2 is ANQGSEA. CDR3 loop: CSVVPGQGANILFEQYF. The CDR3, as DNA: TGCAGCGTCGTCCCGGGACAGGGGGCTAATATTCTCTTCGAGCAGTACTTC.

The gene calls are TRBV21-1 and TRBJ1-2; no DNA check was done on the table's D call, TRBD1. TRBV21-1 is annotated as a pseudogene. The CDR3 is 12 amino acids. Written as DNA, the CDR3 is TGTGCCACCCCGGGACAGGCCTATGGCTACACCTTC. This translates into CATPGQAYGYTF.

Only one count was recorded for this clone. CDR3 in DNA: TGTGCCAGCAGCTTAGGGGGGCGGGCCTACGAGCAGTACTTC. It translates to CASSLGGRAYEQYF. The chain is built from TRBV11-2 and TRBJ2-7; D is possibly TRBD1 (6 bases). V lost 1 base to trimming and J lost 2 bases, with 9 bases between them. Germline loops: CDR1 SGHAT, CDR2 FQNNGV. CDR3 length: 14 residues.

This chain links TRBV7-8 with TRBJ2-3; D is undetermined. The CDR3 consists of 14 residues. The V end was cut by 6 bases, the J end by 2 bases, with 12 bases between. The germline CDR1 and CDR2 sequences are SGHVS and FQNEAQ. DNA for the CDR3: TGTGCCAGCAGTCCCCGAATACTCACAGATACGCAGTATTTT. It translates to CASSPRILTDTQYF.

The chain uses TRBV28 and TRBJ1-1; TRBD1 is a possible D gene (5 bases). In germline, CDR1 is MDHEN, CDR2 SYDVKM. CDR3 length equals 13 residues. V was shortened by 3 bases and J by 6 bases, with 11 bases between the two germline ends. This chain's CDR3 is CASSFQGLAEAFF. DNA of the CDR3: TGTGCCAGCAGTTTCCAGGGATTGGCTGAAGCTTTCTTT.